In its sample, the clone carrying this T cell receptor (beta chain) was seen many times. At one end, the junction sequence differs from germline, possibly due to a read error. CDR1 and CDR2 from the germline V gene are LGHNA and YNFKEQ. The length of the CDR3 is 13 residues. The data derive from a study of Graves' ophthalmopathy and Graves' hyperthyroidism. About the study: No treatment had been given when peripheral blood was collected at initial diagnosis.

RNA transcripts yielded amplified TCR beta CDR3 regions. Second-round multiplex PCR came after first-round RT-PCR with HTBI primers. MiXCR was run by TCRdb on the multiplex PCR reads, yielding one entry per CDR3 protein. Found here are some 400,000 distinct CDR3 sequences, about 16% of them singletons; the top ten hold roughly 1.5%. V and J are TRBV4-2 and TRBJ2-5, with D possibly called TRBD1 or TRBD2 (6 bases each). This clonotype was sampled from a woman under 30 with Graves' ophthalmopathy. The sequenced sample was peripheral blood. The CDR3 DNA is TGTGCCAGCAGCCAAGATAAGGGGGGACGGAGAATGTTC. Its translation is CASSQDKGGRRMF.